A single sample gave rise to the 21 T cell receptor beta chains below, sequenced in a study of OX40 agonist ivuxolimab in advanced cancers. Clones were sequenced by immunoSEQ multiplex PCR, and TCRdb holds only the in-frame ones, with some missing. The sample yields 35,000 to 55,000 clones, approximately 80% seen once. Sequencing was performed on CD4+ or CD8+ T cells sorted from blood, taken in a trial of the OX40 agonist ivuxolimab. These receptors were collected from an adult with an advanced solid tumor such as melanoma, head and neck, liver or kidney cancer.

CDR3 amino acids: CAWNQGGLAGGTTYEQYF. The CDR3 bases are TGTGCCTGGAACCAAGGGGGACTAGCGGGAGGGACTACCTACGAGCAGTACTTC. This chain joins TRBV30 and TRBJ2-7, with 16 bases aligning to TRBD2. V lost 4 bases and J lost 2; bases outside the gene matches: 11. CDR3 length: 18 residues. The germline V gene encodes CDR1 GTSNPN and CDR2 SVGIG (reference sequence).

V usage is TRBV9 and J usage is TRBJ1-3, with D maybe TRBD1 (6 bases). V gave up 4 bases and J gave up 1 base, with 12 bases separating them. CDR1 SGDLS and CDR2 YYNGEE come from the germline V gene. This CDR3 contains 15 residues. CDR3 sequence (DNA): TGTGCCAGCAGCTCGGGACATCCATCTGGAAACACCATATATTTT. This gives the protein CASSSGHPSGNTIYF.

A single count supports this clone. This sequence joins TRBV29-1 and TRBJ2-2; D possibly corresponds to TRBD2 (5 bases). CDR3 length equals 13 residues. Between the trimmed V and J ends, which lost 5 bases and 6 bases, there was a span of 13 bases. Germline V gene lookup returns CDR1 SQVTM and CDR2 ANQGSEA. This chain's CDR3 is CSVKIRGAGELFF. The CDR3 DNA follows: TGCAGCGTTAAAATCCGGGGAGCCGGGGAGCTGTTTTTT.

This clone was recorded only once. This chain joins TRBV19 and TRBJ1-1; D is unclear. Germline V gene data show CDR1 as LNHDA and CDR2 as SQIVND (reference sequence). The germline V and J ends were trimmed by 9 bases and 3 bases, with 8 bases remaining between them. This CDR3 is built from 11 residues. CDR3: CASRGHTEAFF. CDR3 DNA sequence: TGTGCCAGCCGGGGTCACACTGAAGCTTTCTTT.

The rearrangement uses TRBV10-3 and TRBJ1-2, with D unresolved. Trimming shortened V by 0 bases and J by 4 bases, and 9 bases separated the two germline ends. Germline V gene lookup returns CDR1 ENHRY and CDR2 SYGVKD. CDR3 length: 14 residues. CDR3 in DNA: TGTGCCATCAGTGAGTCCCAGGAGATCTATGGCTACACCTTC. Amino acid sequence: CAISESQEIYGYTF.

The CDR3 DNA reads as TGTGCCAGCAGCGACACCTCCTACGAGCAGTACTTC. This translates into CASSDTSYEQYF. V is TRBV27 and J is TRBJ2-7; D not resolved. The germline CDR1 and CDR2 sequences are MNHEY and SMNVEV (reference sequence). The V end lost 6 bases, the J end lost 0 bases, and 6 bases lay between the germline ends. The CDR3 runs 12 residues.

This clone is medium-sized in the sample. The J gene is TRBJ1-2, the V gene TRBV19; D remains ambiguous. This CDR3 spans 14 amino acids. V was shortened by 3 bases and J by 3 bases, with 11 bases between the two germline ends. CDR1 and CDR2 from the germline V gene are LNHDA and SQIVND (reference sequence). CDR3 residues: CASSISSQYYGYTF. CDR3 sequence (DNA): TGTGCCAGTAGTATCTCGAGTCAATACTATGGCTACACCTTC.

This chain connects TRBV18 to TRBJ2-6; D is ambiguous. Germline assignment: CDR1 KGHSH and CDR2 LQKENI. V was trimmed by 4 bases and J by 0 bases, leaving 1 base between them. The CDR3 length is 13 residues. The CDR3 DNA reads TGTGCCAGCTCACTCTCTGGGGCCAACGTCCTGACTTTC. It is translated as CASSLSGANVLTF.

The V call is TRBV28, the J call TRBJ1-3; D not certain. V lost 6 bases and J 1 base, leaving 13 bases between the germline ends. Germline V CDR1 and CDR2: MDHEN, SYDVKM. CDR3 size: 15 residues. CDR3 nucleotides: TGTGCCAGCAGGAATCTGGTCCGTTCTGGAAACACCATATATTTT. Translated, it gives CASRNLVRSGNTIYF.

A few counts support this clone. The chain uses TRBV6-1 and TRBJ2-3; the match to TRBD2 covers 13 bases. This CDR3 spans 19 amino acids. Germline V gene sequence: CDR1 MNHNS, CDR2 SASEGT. V dropped 1 base and J dropped 5; count of bases not matched to a gene: 12. The CDR3 DNA is TGTGCCAGCAGTGAAGACGGGGGACTAGCGGGGATCGGGGGAGATACGCAGTATTTT. Translated: CASSEDGGLAGIGGDTQYF.

The chain links TRBV14 to TRBJ2-7, with 7 positions matching TRBD1. The germline gives CDR1 SGHDN, CDR2 FVKESK. After removal of 4 bases from V and 6 bases from J, the junction contained 9 bases not matched to a gene. CDR3 size: 14 residues. The CDR3 loop reads CASSLRQGFSEQYF. The CDR3 coding sequence is TGTGCCAGCAGCCTCCGACAGGGTTTCTCCGAGCAGTACTTC.

This clone was found once. J is TRBJ1-1 and V is TRBV29-1, with D possibly being TRBD1 (6 bases). Germline V gene sequence: CDR1 SQVTM, CDR2 ANQGSEA. V dropped 4 bases and J dropped 4 bases, with 19 bases sitting between them. The CDR3 is made up of 15 amino acids. Here the CDR3 reads CSVVGTRRGGTEAFF. CDR3 nucleotide sequence: TGCAGCGTTGTCGGGACCCGGCGAGGGGGCACTGAAGCTTTCTTT.

This clone showed up just a few times. The CDR3 loop reads CASSQGGLNTEAFF. CDR3 bases: TGCGCCAGCAGCCAAGGCGGACTGAACACTGAAGCTTTCTTT. The chain combines TRBV4-1 with TRBJ1-1; D gene uncertain. Between the trimmed V and J ends, which lost 1 base and 0 bases, there was a span of 6 bases. Germline V gene lookup returns CDR1 MGHRA and CDR2 YSYEKL. This CDR3 has 14 residues.

This chain joins TRBV9 and TRBJ1-2; tentatively, D is TRBD1 (5 bases). Trimming stripped 0 bases from V and 4 bases from J, with 10 bases between. The CDR3 has 14 amino acids. Germline V gives CDR1 SGDLS, CDR2 YYNGEE. The CDR3 loop reads CASSVDWDGYGYTF. DNA for the CDR3: TGTGCCAGCAGCGTAGACTGGGACGGCTATGGCTACACCTTC.

This chain uses TRBV28 with TRBJ2-7; D might be TRBD1 or TRBD2, each matching 5 bases. The CDR3 consists of 12 residues. From germline, CDR1 is MDHEN and CDR2 SYDVKM. V was clipped by 6 bases and J by 3 bases, with 9 bases between them. The CDR3: CASSEGFYEQYF. The CDR3 DNA sequence: TGTGCCAGCAGCGAGGGGTTCTACGAGCAGTACTTC.

This chain joins TRBV28 and TRBJ2-1, with 10 bases that match TRBD2. V lost 5 bases to trimming and J lost 6 bases; unmatched junction nucleotides: 7. The germline CDR1 and CDR2 sequences are MDHEN and SYDVKM. The length of the CDR3 is 15 residues. This CDR3 reads CASSPSGRAGNEQFF. The DNA of the CDR3 is TGTGCCAGCAGTCCAAGCGGGAGGGCCGGCAATGAGCAGTTCTTC.

This chain joins TRBV2 and TRBJ1-5, with D perhaps matching TRBD1 (6 bases). Trimming shortened V by 4 bases and J by 3 bases, and 10 bases separated the two germline ends. The CDR3 length is 14 residues. CDR1 and CDR2 from the germline V gene are SNHLY and FYNNEI. Here the CDR3 reads CASSGTENNQPQHF. The CDR3 nucleotides read TGTGCCAGCAGTGGGACAGAGAACAATCAGCCCCAGCATTTT.

This clone was detected only a few times. The chain has TRBV18 and TRBJ1-1; 8 nucleotides line up with TRBD1. CDR3 length: 13 amino acids. Germline assignment: CDR1 KGHSH and CDR2 LQKENI. V shed 7 bases and J 1 base; nucleotides not matched to a gene: 2. The CDR3 sequence is CASFRGQNTEAFF. Written as DNA, the CDR3 is TGTGCCAGCTTCAGGGGGCAGAACACTGAAGCTTTCTTT. Looking up the rest from reference TRBV18 and TRBJ1-1 gives the full variable domain: NAGVMQNPRHLVRRRGQEARLRCSPMKGHSHVYWYRQLPEEGLKFMVYLQKENIIDESGMPKERFSAEFPKEGPSILRIQQVVRGDSAAYFCASFRGQNTEAFFGQGTRLTVV.

The chain is built from TRBV28 and TRBJ1-1; tentatively, D is TRBD1 (6 bases). The germline gives CDR1 MDHEN, CDR2 SYDVKM. The CDR3 consists of 16 residues. V dropped 5 bases and J dropped 4 bases, with 20 bases sitting between them. CDR3 sequence: CASSPRGATVGTEAFF. The CDR3 bases are TGTGCCAGCAGTCCCCGGGGGGCCACAGTGGGCACTGAAGCTTTCTTT. The whole variable domain, filled in from reference TRBV28 and TRBJ1-1, reads DVKVTQSSRYLVKRTGEKVFLECVQDMDHENMFWYRQDPGLGLRLIYFSYDVKMKEKGDIPEGYSVSREKKERFSLILESASTNQTSMYLCASSPRGATVGTEAFFGQGTRLTVV.

The rearrangement joins TRBV12-5 to TRBJ2-1; D is perhaps TRBD1 (5 bases). With 6 bases removed from V and 9 bases from J, the gap between germline ends came to 12 bases. This CDR3 contains 12 residues. Germline CDR1 and CDR2: LGHNT and FRNRAP. CDR3 sequence: CASGIQGSEQFF. Written as DNA, the CDR3 is TGTGCTAGTGGCATCCAGGGAAGTGAGCAGTTCTTC.

The V and J genes are TRBV7-2 and TRBJ2-3; D may be TRBD1 (5 bases). This CDR3 region has 15 residues. V lost 7 bases to trimming and J lost 0 bases, with 14 bases between them. Germline lookup yields CDR1 SGHTA and CDR2 FQGNSA. The CDR3 coding sequence is TGTGCCAGCACCAAAGGGGTCACTAGCACAGATACGCAGTATTTT. Its protein product is CASTKGVTSTDTQYF.